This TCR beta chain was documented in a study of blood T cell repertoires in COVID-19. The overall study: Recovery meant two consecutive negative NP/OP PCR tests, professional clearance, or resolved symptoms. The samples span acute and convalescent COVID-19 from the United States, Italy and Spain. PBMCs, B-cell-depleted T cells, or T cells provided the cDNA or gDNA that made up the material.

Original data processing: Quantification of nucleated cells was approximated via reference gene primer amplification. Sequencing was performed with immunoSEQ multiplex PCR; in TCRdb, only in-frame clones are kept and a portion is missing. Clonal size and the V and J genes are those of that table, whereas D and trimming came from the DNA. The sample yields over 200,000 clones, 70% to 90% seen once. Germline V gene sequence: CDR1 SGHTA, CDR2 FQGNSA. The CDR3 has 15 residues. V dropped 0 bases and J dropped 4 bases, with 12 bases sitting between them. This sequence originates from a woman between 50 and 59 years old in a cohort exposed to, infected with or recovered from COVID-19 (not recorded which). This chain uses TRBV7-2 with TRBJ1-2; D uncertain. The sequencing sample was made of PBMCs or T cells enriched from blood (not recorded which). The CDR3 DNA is TGTGCCAGCAGCTTAGCGACCCGGGGTATCTATGGCTACACCTTC. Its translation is CASSLATRGIYGYTF.